Below, 14 T cell receptor beta chains from the same sample are listed, as sequenced in a study of T-cell reconstitution after alpha-beta-depleted transplantation in children. The authors prepared the TCRbeta library with unique molecular identifiers. TCRdb independently ran MiXCR on the PCR reads; one entry per CDR3 protein. This sample yields fewer than 200,000 distinct CDR3 sequences, of which approximately 7% are seen a single time; 3% to 3.5% belongs to the top ten. The sequences come from PBMCs from the stem cell graft donor, collected from the stem cell graft. Receptors were obtained from a human donor who donated a stem cell graft to a child with Wiskott-Aldrich syndrome.

This clonotype came up many times. The chain combines TRBV20-1 with TRBJ2-2; 9 nucleotides match TRBD1. This CDR3 is 14 amino acids long. After removal of 5 bases from V and 6 bases from J, the junction contained 7 bases not matched to a gene. Germline lookup yields CDR1 DFQATT and CDR2 SNEGSKA (reference sequence). Here the CDR3 reads CSAARRTGAGELFF. The DNA for the CDR3 is TGCAGTGCTGCGCGAAGGACAGGGGCCGGGGAGCTGTTTTTT.

This clonotype was observed many times. The genes are TRBV3-1 and TRBJ2-7; 11 positions match TRBD2. V was clipped by 4 bases and J by 4 bases; unmatched bases: 9. There are 16 residues in the CDR3. Germline assignment: CDR1 LGHDT and CDR2 YNNKEL (reference sequence). The CDR3 is CASSLETGTSGYEQYF. The CDR3 coding sequence is TGTGCCAGCAGCCTAGAAACCGGGACTAGCGGTTACGAGCAGTACTTC.

This clonotype has a handful of counts. The chain links TRBV7-7 to TRBJ2-3; either TRBD1 or TRBD2 may fit D (5 bases each). Trimming shortened V by 5 bases and J by 6 bases, and 21 bases separated the two germline ends. Germline CDR1 SSHAT, CDR2 FNYEAQ (reference sequence). The CDR3 covers 16 residues. Written as DNA, the CDR3 is TGTGCCAGCAGCCTCGGCAAGGGGACCCCCTGGGATACGCAGTATTTT. Amino acid sequence: CASSLGKGTPWDTQYF.

Many counts were recorded for this clonotype. This chain uses TRBV6-4 with TRBJ2-2; D tentatively fits TRBD1 or TRBD2 (5 bases each). CDR1 is MRHNA, CDR2 SNTAGT, per germline. V gave up 3 bases and J gave up 3 bases, with 5 bases separating them. The CDR3 contains 13 residues. Here the CDR3 reads CASSEGDTGELFF. The CDR3, as DNA: TGTGCCAGCAGTGAGGGGGACACCGGGGAGCTGTTTTTT.

This sequence joins TRBV11-2 and TRBJ2-5, with TRBD2 matching 9 bases. CDR1 and CDR2 from the germline V gene are SGHAT and FQNNGV. V trimming: 1 base; J trimming: 5 bases; junction bases outside the gene matches: 11. The CDR3 loop spans 17 amino acids. CDR3 sequence reads: CASSLGPQAGGMETQYF. DNA of the CDR3: TGTGCCAGCAGCTTAGGCCCCCAGGCGGGAGGGATGGAGACCCAGTACTTC.

This clonotype was seen at least ten times. V usage is TRBV20-1 and J usage is TRBJ2-5; 9 nucleotides agree with TRBD2. Germline lookup yields CDR1 DFQATT and CDR2 SNEGSKA (reference sequence). With V trimmed by 5 bases and J by 4 bases, 11 bases remained unmatched. CDR3 length: 15 residues. The CDR3 spells CSARGASGDGETQYF. The CDR3 DNA follows: TGCAGTGCTCGGGGGGCTAGCGGGGATGGAGAGACCCAGTACTTC.

In its sample, this clonotype was seen many times. The J gene is TRBJ1-2, the V gene TRBV15; D is uncertain. The CDR3 has 15 residues. Germline CDR1 and CDR2: LNHNV and YYDKDF (reference sequence). The V gene lost 5 bases and the J gene lost 5 bases, with 18 bases spanning the gap. As DNA, the CDR3 is TGTGCCACCAGCGTCGGAACACCCTTTTTTTATGGCTACACCTTC. Its translation is CATSVGTPFFYGYTF.

This clonotype was observed many times. J is TRBJ2-5 and V is TRBV20-1, with 11 bases aligning to TRBD2. The CDR3 has 15 amino acids. Trimming removed 5 bases from V and 5 bases from J; junction bases left unmatched: 10. Germline V gene data show CDR1 as DFQATT and CDR2 as SNEGSKA (reference sequence). The CDR3 DNA follows: TGCAGTGCTCCCGAACGTAGCGGGAGGGGGGAGACCCAGTACTTC. This translates into CSAPERSGRGETQYF.

In this sample, this clonotype turned up many times. The genes are TRBV28 and TRBJ1-2; TRBD1 matches 7 bases. This CDR3 comprises 15 residues. Trimming cost V 5 bases and J 6 bases; bases outside gene matches: 12. Germline CDR1 MDHEN, CDR2 SYDVKM. CDR3 in amino acids: CASSPILTGKDGYTF. The DNA for the CDR3 is TGTGCCAGCAGTCCAATACTGACAGGGAAGGATGGCTACACCTTC.

The J gene is TRBJ2-2, the V gene TRBV7-2, with a weak D call TRBD2 (5 bases). Germline lookup yields CDR1 SGHTA and CDR2 FQGNSA. Trimming took 5 bases from V and 3 from J, leaving 7 bases between them. The CDR3 is 13 amino acids. CDR3 DNA sequence: TGTGCCAGCAGCCCGGACTACACCGGGGAGCTGTTTTTT. This gives the protein CASSPDYTGELFF.

Ten or more counts support this clonotype. The chain carries TRBV25-1 and TRBJ2-7; D is unresolved. V was clipped by 4 bases and J by 7 bases, with 8 bases between them. Germline loops: CDR1 MGHDK, CDR2 SYGVNS. The CDR3 totals 11 residues. For the CDR3, the DNA is TGTGCCAGCAGTGTAGGGCGGGAGCAGTACTTC. It translates to CASSVGREQYF.

This clonotype was seen many times. V is TRBV20-1 and J is TRBJ1-3, with 9 bases that match TRBD1. The V segment lost 4 bases and the J segment 3 bases; nucleotides outside the gene matches: 7. This CDR3 contains 15 residues. Germline assignment: CDR1 DFQATT and CDR2 SNEGSKA (reference sequence). CDR3 residues: CSATTGGEFGNTIYF. The CDR3 region has the DNA TGCAGTGCTACGACAGGGGGAGAATTTGGAAACACCATATATTTT.

V and J are TRBV7-6 and TRBJ2-2, with D perhaps TRBD2 (7 bases). Germline-derived CDR1 and CDR2 are SGHVS and FNYEAQ. This CDR3 comprises 14 residues. V was shortened by 6 bases and J by 10 bases, with 18 bases between the two germline ends. The CDR3 protein is CASSGRGAKLELFF. The CDR3 DNA is TGTGCCAGCAGTGGCCGGGGGGCGAAATTGGAGCTGTTTTTT.

This clonotype was recorded at least ten times. This chain links TRBV30 with TRBJ2-5, with D hard to call. The CDR3 runs to 12 residues. Germline values: CDR1 GTSNPN, CDR2 SVGIG (reference sequence). Trimming stripped 6 bases from V and 2 bases from J, with 10 bases between. The CDR3 protein is CACSLSQETQYF. For the CDR3, the DNA is TGTGCCTGTTCCCTGTCGCAAGAGACCCAGTACTTC.